The clone carrying this T cell receptor (beta chain) was seen once. Its antigen is unknown. Profiled with immunoSEQ multiplex PCR; TCRdb holds only in-frame clones, not every one. The sample contains about 50,000 clones, more than 85% of which appear only once. The data stem from a study of siplizumab effects on memory and regulatory T cells. V trimming: 5 bases; J trimming: 11 bases; junction bases outside the gene matches: 8. The germline gives CDR1 MNHEY, CDR2 SMNVEV (reference sequence). The CDR3 sequence is 14 residues long. General study points: In controls, approximately 28% of mappable alloreactive CD4+ clones were Treg-derived on average, versus around 71% with siplizumab.

The receptor was isolated from a human donor in good health. The specimen was naive CD8+ T cells sorted from blood. V is TRBV27 and J is TRBJ1-6, with 8 nucleotides matching TRBD1. The CDR3 reads CASSPGQGEPPLHF. CDR3 DNA: TGTGCCAGCAGTCCAGGACAGGGCGAACCACCCCTCCACTTT.